The present TCR beta chain was sequenced within a study of T-cell reconstitution after alpha-beta-depleted transplantation in children. Study observations and caveats: At around two months after transplant, the alpha-beta T cells were reportedly derived from several hundred expanded clones that came from non-depleted graft cells. The authors attributed T-cell counts and diversity one year after transplant mostly to newly produced T cells. Surviving recipient T cells and thymic progenitors accounted for the high day-60 TCRbeta diversity observed in some patients.

Germline assignment: CDR1 LGHNA and CDR2 YNFKEQ. The V and J ends lost 4 bases and 5 bases respectively, with 5 bases between them. This CDR3 has 12 residues. Unique molecular identifiers were built into the TCRbeta library. Via MiXCR, TCRdb re-called the PCR reads, giving one row per CDR3 protein. The table lists 250,000 to 300,000 distinct CDR3 sequences, 11% of them singletons. This clonotype was observed many times. Its antigen is not known. The chain carries TRBV4-2 and TRBJ2-2; no definite D call. The TCR sequence derives from a male patient under 10 years old who had a stem cell transplant for chronic granulomatous disease, so the T cells may come from the graft donor. Here the sequenced sample was peripheral blood, taken 180 days after TCRalphabeta/CD19-depleted stem cell transplant. CDR3 sequence: CASSPETGELFF. The CDR3 bases are TGTGCCAGCAGCCCCGAAACCGGGGAGCTGTTTTTT.